This TCR beta chain was sequenced during a study of cytomegalovirus exposure and HLA in healthy donors. Germline lookup yields CDR1 SGDLS and CDR2 YYNGEE. The V gene lost 1 base and the J gene lost 4 bases, with 11 bases spanning the gap. The CDR3 spans 15 residues. Primers: 60 Vbeta forward and 13 Jbeta reverse. This table comes from immunoSEQ multiplex PCR, and its TCRdb copy is limited to in-frame clones, with some not included. Of 120,000 or so clones listed, about four fifths are singletons. Study-level results: Later analysis found that TCR beta chains associated with HLA were more clonally expanded than other, equally common chains. The presence/absence work took it that sequencing depth was about the same across donors. Among TCR sequences, most were rare, though some public TCRs appeared in many donors.

A note on this clone: Its antigen is as yet unknown.

V gene TRBV9 combines with J gene TRBJ2-2, with D hard to call. The source is a woman aged 60-70 years in good health and CMV-seropositive. Sequenced: PBMCs. The DNA of the CDR3 is TGTGCCAGCAGCGTAAGTACCGGTCTCACCGGGGAGCTGTTTTTT. It codes for CASSVSTGLTGELFF. Together with reference TRBV9 and TRBJ2-2, the CDR3 gives the full variable domain: DSGVTQTPKHLITATGQRVTLRCSPRSGDLSVYWYQQSLDQGLQFLIQYYNGEERAKGNILERFSAQQFPDLHSELNLSSLELGDSALYFCASSVSTGLTGELFFGEGSRLTVL.